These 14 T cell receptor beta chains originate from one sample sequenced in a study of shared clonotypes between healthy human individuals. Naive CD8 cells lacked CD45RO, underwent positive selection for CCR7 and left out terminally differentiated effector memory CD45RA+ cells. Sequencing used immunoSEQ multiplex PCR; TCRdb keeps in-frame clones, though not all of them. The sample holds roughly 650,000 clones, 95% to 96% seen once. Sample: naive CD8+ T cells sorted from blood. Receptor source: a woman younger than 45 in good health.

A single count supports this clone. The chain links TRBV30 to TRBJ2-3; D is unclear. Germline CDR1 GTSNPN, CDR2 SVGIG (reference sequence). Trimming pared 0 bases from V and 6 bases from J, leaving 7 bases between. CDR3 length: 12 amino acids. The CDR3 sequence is CAWSVLRDTQYF. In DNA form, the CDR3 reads TGTGCCTGGAGTGTACTAAGGGATACGCAGTATTTT.

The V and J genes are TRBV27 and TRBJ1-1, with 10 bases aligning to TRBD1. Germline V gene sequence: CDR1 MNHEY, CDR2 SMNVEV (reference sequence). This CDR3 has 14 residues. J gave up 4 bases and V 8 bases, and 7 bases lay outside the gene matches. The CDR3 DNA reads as TGTGCCAGCCGACAGGGGGCGCGGGGCACTGAAGCTTTCTTT. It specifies CASRQGARGTEAFF.

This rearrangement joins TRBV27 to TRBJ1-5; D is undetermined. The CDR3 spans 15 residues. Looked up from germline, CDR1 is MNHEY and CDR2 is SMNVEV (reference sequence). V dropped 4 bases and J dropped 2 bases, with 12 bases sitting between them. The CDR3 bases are TGTGCCAGCAGTTCAGAAACCCGGGGCAATCAGCCCCAGCATTTT. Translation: CASSSETRGNQPQHF.

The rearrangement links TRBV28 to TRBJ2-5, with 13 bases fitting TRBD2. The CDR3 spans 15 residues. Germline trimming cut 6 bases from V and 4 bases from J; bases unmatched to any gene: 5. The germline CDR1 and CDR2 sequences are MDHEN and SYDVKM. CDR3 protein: CASRPTSGRAETQYF. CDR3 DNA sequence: TGTGCCAGCAGACCCACTAGCGGGAGGGCAGAGACCCAGTACTTC.

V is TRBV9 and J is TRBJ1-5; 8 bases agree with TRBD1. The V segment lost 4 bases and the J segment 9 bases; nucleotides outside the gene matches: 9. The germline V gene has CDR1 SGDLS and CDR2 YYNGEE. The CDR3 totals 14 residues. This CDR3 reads CASSPTTGTGPQHF. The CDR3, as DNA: TGTGCCAGCAGCCCAACGACGGGGACAGGGCCCCAGCATTTT.

The CDR3 DNA sequence: TGTGCCAGCAGACCCACGGGCGGGGCGCACTCTGAAGCTTTCTTT. Its translation is CASRPTGGAHSEAFF. The chain combines TRBV5-6 with TRBJ1-1, with D perhaps TRBD1 (5 bases). Germline CDR1 and CDR2: SGHDT and YYEEEE. The V and J ends lost 5 bases and 6 bases respectively, with 20 bases between them. This CDR3 has 15 amino acids.

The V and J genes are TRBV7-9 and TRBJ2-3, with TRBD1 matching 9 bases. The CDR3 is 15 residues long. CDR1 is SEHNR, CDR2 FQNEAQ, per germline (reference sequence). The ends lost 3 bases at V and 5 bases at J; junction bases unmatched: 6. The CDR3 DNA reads TGTGCCAGCAGCTTCGCACAGGGGGCGAAAGATACGCAGTATTTT. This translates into CASSFAQGAKDTQYF.

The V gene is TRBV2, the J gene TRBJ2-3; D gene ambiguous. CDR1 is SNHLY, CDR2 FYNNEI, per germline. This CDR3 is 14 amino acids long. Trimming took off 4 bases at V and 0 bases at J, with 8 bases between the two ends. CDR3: CASSVEDSTDTQYF. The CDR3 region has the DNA TGTGCCAGCAGTGTCGAGGATAGCACAGATACGCAGTATTTT.

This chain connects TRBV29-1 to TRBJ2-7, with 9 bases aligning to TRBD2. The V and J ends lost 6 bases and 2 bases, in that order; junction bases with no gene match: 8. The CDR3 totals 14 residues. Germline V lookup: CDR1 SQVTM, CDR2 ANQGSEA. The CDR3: CSVIPGTSTYEQYF. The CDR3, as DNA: TGCAGCGTCATTCCCGGGACTAGCACCTACGAGCAGTACTTC.

The CDR3 loop reads CASSEGFGARHNEQFF. Here the CDR3 DNA reads TGTGCCAGCAGTGAAGGTTTTGGGGCCAGGCACAATGAGCAGTTCTTC. V is TRBV2 and J is TRBJ2-1, with D possibly matching TRBD1 (5 bases). Trimming left V 1 base short and J 5 bases short, with 15 bases between. Germline assignment: CDR1 SNHLY and CDR2 FYNNEI. The CDR3 sequence is 16 residues long.

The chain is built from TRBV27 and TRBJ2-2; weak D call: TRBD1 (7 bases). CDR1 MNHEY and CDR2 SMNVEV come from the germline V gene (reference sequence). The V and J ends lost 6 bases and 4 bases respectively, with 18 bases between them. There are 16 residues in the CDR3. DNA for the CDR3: TGTGCCAGCAGGGAACGCAGGGGGAGGAGCACCGGGGAGCTGTTTTTT. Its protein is CASRERRGRSTGELFF.

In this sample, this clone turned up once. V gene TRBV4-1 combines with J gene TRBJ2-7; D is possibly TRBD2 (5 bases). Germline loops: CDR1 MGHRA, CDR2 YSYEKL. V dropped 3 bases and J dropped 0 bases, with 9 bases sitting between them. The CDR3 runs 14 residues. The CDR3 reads CASSQIASSYEQYF. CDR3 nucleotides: TGCGCCAGCAGCCAGATAGCGTCCTCCTACGAGCAGTACTTC.

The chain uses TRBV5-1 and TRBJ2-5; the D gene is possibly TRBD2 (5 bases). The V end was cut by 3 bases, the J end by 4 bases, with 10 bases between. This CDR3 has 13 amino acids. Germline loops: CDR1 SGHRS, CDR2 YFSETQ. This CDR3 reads CASSSGFGETQYF. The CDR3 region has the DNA TGCGCCAGCAGCTCGGGATTCGGAGAGACCCAGTACTTC. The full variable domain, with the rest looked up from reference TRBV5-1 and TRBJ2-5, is KAGVTQTPRYLIKTRGQQVTLSCSPISGHRSVSWYQQTPGQGLQFLFEYFSETQRNKGNFPGRFSGRQFSNSRSEMNVSTLELGDSALYLCASSSGFGETQYFGPGTRLLVL.

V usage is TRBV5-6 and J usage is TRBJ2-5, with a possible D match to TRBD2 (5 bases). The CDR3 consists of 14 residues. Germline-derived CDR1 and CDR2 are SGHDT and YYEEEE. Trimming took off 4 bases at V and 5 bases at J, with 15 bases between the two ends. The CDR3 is CASSKDGWEETQYF. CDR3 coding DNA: TGTGCCAGCAGCAAAGATGGGTGGGAGGAGACCCAGTACTTC.